This TCR beta chain appears in the sequencing data of a study of T cell repertoires in cytomegalovirus infection. Study in general: CMV infection together with matching HLA type was indicated by public TCR beta signatures. Study-wide results and caveats: Public TCR beta family frequency separated CMV-and-HLA carriers, including in an independent cohort. CMV-specific TCR beta clonotypes restricted by HLA-C dominated the ex vivo response.

TCRdb re-analysed the reads in MiXCR, keeping a single row per CDR3 protein. The data show 500,000 or so distinct CDR3 sequences, with approximately 17% seen just once and roughly 25% held by the top ten. Germline CDR1 is LNHDA and CDR2 is SQIVND (reference sequence). The ends lost 9 bases at V and 7 bases at J; junction bases unmatched: 15. The CDR3 runs 16 residues. This clonotype was found a few times. Its specificity is unknown. This TCR was recovered from a human donor in good health (CMV status not recorded). Some clones in this sample may be carry-over from other donors' samples. The rearrangement joins TRBV19 to TRBJ2-2; TRBD2 agrees at 9 bases. The specimen sequenced was CD8+ T cells from PBMCs. CDR3 loop: CASCIRGGAGFGELFF. CDR3 in DNA: TGTGCCAGCTGCATCCGCGGGGGGGCCGGGTTCGGGGAGCTGTTTTTT. Together with reference TRBV19 and TRBJ2-2, the CDR3 gives the full variable domain: DGGITQSPKYLFRKEGQNVTLSCEQNLNHDAMYWYRQDPGQGLRLIYYSQIVNDFQKGDIAEGYSVSREKKESFPLTVTSAQKNPTAFYLCASCIRGGAGFGELFFGEGSRLTVL.